This T cell receptor beta chain was sequenced in a study of shared clonotypes between healthy human individuals (dated by TCRdb to 2020 to 2021). For the study in its entirety: A couple of women and three men aged 18 to 49 years were included in the cohort. The study deeply sequenced blood TCR repertoires of five healthy adults to estimate repertoire size and the extent of clonotype sharing between individuals. Each donor's leukapheresis produced roughly between roughly 0.85 and 9.5 billion PBMCs. To increase sequencing depth and limit assay-specific biases, TCR repertoire library preparation and sequencing were carried out by different laboratories using diverse techniques. Per donor, three plates each were used for CD4 naive and CD4 memory, two for CD8 naive, and one for CD8 memory. Paper-wide results and their limitations: Sampling was limited to blood, and TCR repertoires in tissue likely differ from TCR repertoires in blood. The small number of donors limited the genetic and exposure-history diversity represented. Sharing across a handful of donors was observed for 4.5% to 6.5% of naive CD4, about 4% of naive CD8, 2% to 2.5% of memory CD4, and about 0.4% of memory CD8 clonotypes. Rarefaction of sorted-subset datasets indicated incomplete sequencing despite the large sequencing depth. Larger estimated clonotype richness was generally found for naive subsets than for memory subsets. Pairwise subsampling indicated that sequencing depth was expected to affect the degree of clonotype sharing among donors. Compared with non-shared clonotypes, the clonotypes found in all four sorted-subset donors had higher generation probabilities.

Donors were healthy HIV-negative adults with no recently reported acute infections or vaccinations. Every donor was a Caucasian adult living in Nashville, Tennessee, USA. CD4+ T cells were enriched through magnetic negative selection, after which naive cells were positively selected on CD45RA and the remaining negative fraction served as the memory subset. After blood collection by leukapheresis, PBMCs were isolated using Ficoll-Histopaque density gradient centrifugation and then cryopreserved in the vapor phase of liquid nitrogen. Analytical flow cytometry was used to check the purity and quantity of every magnetically sorted T cell population. From each sorted fraction, genomic DNA was isolated and quantified by UV absorbance on a Nanodrop 2000c. Via the germline V gene (reference sequence), CDR1 is LNHDA and CDR2 SQIVND. The CDR3, from cysteine to phenylalanine, totals 12 residues. The entry retains the CDR3 DNA only, 36 bases that are in frame from base 1. Deletion took 4 bases off V and 1 base off J, with a span of 4 bases between the germline ends.

Concerning this clone: Its antigen specificity is not known. No much larger clonotype is one base removed from it; base qualities were not supplied.

Using the deep immunoSEQ assay, TCR CDR3 regions were amplified from genomic DNA by multiplex PCR. For each cell subset, the extracted genomic DNA was distributed evenly across all wells of several immunoSEQ 96-well plates, and each plate served as one replicate. For sorted subsets, 200 to 250 ng genomic DNA, equal to tens of thousands of T cell genomes, was loaded into each replicate PCR. The purified libraries were quantified using a Qubit 3.0 fluorometer, sized with a Bioanalyzer 2100, and then quantified again using the KAPA Library Quantification kit. A separate single-read 150-cycle Illumina NextSeq 550 flow cell was used to sequence each immunoSEQ 96-well plate. Per the original workflow: The immunoSEQ output contained only junctional sequences without quality scores, so filtering could not match that applied to full-length reads. Sequences were annotated with PyIR, a Python wrapper for IgBLAST v1.9, and V/J genes and CDR3 were assigned using IMGT germline references. Any read was removed if the V/J assignment was weak (E-value above 1e-6), the CDR3 was missing, or the read contained stop codons, out-of-frame junctions, or ambiguous translated residues. A V3J clonotype was defined by an identical inferred V gene, J gene, and CDR3 amino acid sequence. Percentage overlap between repertoires was computed as shared unique clonotypes divided by the size of the smaller repertoire. Three approaches were used to assess repertoire richness: RTK rarefaction, the Chao1 estimator, and Recon v2.1 estimates of unobserved clonotypes. For all TCRbeta clonotypes obtained by the gDNA method from four donors, generation probabilities were computed with OLGA. TCRdb took over this immuneACCESS table, retaining in-frame rearrangements with V and J assigned. Such tables are incomplete; in checked studies, under half of the missing clones stem from an unresolved V gene, and the remainder is unexplained. V, J and clone size were drawn from that table, and D and trimming were deduced from the DNA. The sample yields more than 2,000,000 clones; roughly 93% were counted once. 0.39% of the sample is in the top ten clones.

The chain is assembled from TRBV19 and TRBJ1-1; the D gene remains uncertain. The sequence derives from a man aged 18 to 30 in good health. Some clones in this sample may be carry-over from other donors' samples. Sequenced: naive CD4+ T cells from PBMCs. What the cell subset or site label conveys for this sample: CD45RA+ positively selected. CDR3 sequence: CASSTPNTEAFF. In nucleotides, the sequence is TGTGCCAGTAGTACCCCGAACACTGAAGCTTTCTTT. When the CDR3 is completed using the reference TRBV19 and TRBJ1-1 genes on either side, the full variable domain is DGGITQSPKYLFRKEGQNVTLSCEQNLNHDAMYWYRQDPGQGLRLIYYSQIVNDFQKGDIAEGYSVSREKKESFPLTVTSAQKNPTAFYLCASSTPNTEAFFGQGTRLTVV.